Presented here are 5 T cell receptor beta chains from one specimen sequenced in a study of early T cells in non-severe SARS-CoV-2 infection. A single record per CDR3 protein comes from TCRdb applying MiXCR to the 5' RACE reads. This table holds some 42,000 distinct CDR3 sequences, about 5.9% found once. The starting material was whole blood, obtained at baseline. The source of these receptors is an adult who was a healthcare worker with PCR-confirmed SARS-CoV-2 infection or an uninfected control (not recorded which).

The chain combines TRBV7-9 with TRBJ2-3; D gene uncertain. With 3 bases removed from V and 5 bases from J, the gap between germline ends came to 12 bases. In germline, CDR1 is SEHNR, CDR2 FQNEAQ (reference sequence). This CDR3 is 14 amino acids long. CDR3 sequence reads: CASSLGLPGDTQYF. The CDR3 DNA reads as TGTGCCAGCAGCTTGGGCCTCCCTGGAGATACGCAGTATTTT.

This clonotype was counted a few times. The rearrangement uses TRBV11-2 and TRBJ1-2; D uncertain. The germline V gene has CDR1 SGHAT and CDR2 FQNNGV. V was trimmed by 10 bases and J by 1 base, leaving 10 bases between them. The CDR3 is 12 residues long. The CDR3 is CAIPKGNYGYTF. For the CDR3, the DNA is TGTGCCATCCCGAAGGGTAACTATGGCTACACCTTC.

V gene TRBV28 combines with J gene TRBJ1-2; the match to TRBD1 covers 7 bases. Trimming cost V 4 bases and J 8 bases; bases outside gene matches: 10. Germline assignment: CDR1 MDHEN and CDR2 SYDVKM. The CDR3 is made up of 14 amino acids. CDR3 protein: CASSSTGVQWGYTF. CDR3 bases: TGTGCCAGCAGTTCCACAGGGGTTCAGTGGGGCTACACCTTC.

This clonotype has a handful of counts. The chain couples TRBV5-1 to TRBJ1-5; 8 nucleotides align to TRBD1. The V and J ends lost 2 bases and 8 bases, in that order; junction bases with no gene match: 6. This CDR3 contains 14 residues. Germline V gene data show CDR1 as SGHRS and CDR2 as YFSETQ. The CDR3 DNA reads TGCGCCAGCAGCTTATCAGGGGGCACGGAGCCCCAGCATTTT. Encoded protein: CASSLSGGTEPQHF.

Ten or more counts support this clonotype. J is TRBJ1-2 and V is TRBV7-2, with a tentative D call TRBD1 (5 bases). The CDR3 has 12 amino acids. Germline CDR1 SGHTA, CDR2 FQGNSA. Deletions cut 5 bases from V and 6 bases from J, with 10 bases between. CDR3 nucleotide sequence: TGTGCCAGCAGCCCGAGGACACATGGCTACACCTTC. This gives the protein CASSPRTHGYTF.